This T cell receptor (beta chain) was sequenced in a study of blood T cell repertoires in COVID-19. Study context: Sources were T cells, B-cell-depleted T cells, or PBMCs; the material itself was cDNA or gDNA.

From germline, CDR1 is SGHVS and CDR2 FQNEAQ. The ends lost 1 base at V and 2 bases at J; junction bases unmatched: 10. This CDR3 spans 19 amino acids. In the authors' methods: Estimation of nucleated cell counts relied on the amplification of reference gene primers. Only in-frame clones appear in the TCRdb table, and some are missing; sequencing was by immunoSEQ multiplex PCR. V, J and clone size are those of that table, while D and trimming were read from the DNA. The table has 90,000 to 120,000 clones, approximately 88% seen once; the top ten hold roughly 29%. This sequence joins TRBV7-8 and TRBJ2-3; 12 bases are shared with TRBD1. Source material: peripheral blood. This TCR came from a man aged 60 to 69 with acute or convalescent COVID-19. The CDR3 DNA reads TGTGCCAGCAGCTTAGTGGGACAGGGGGCGGGGGGTCTCACAGATACGCAGTATTTT. Amino acids: CASSLVGQGAGGLTDTQYF.